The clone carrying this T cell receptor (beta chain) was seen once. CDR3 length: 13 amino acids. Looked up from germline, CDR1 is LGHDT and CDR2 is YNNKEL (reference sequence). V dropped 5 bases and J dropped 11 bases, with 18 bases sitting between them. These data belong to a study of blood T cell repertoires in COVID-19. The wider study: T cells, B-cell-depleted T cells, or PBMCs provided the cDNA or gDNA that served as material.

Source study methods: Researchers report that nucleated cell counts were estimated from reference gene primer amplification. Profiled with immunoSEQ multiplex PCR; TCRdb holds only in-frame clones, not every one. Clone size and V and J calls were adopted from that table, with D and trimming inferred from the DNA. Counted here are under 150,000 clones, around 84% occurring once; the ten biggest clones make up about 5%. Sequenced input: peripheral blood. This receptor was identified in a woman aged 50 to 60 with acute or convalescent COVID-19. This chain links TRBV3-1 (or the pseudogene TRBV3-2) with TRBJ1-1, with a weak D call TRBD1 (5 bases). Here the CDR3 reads CASSYQFQGKAFF. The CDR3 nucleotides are TGTGCCAGCAGCTACCAATTTCAGGGTAAGGCTTTCTTT.